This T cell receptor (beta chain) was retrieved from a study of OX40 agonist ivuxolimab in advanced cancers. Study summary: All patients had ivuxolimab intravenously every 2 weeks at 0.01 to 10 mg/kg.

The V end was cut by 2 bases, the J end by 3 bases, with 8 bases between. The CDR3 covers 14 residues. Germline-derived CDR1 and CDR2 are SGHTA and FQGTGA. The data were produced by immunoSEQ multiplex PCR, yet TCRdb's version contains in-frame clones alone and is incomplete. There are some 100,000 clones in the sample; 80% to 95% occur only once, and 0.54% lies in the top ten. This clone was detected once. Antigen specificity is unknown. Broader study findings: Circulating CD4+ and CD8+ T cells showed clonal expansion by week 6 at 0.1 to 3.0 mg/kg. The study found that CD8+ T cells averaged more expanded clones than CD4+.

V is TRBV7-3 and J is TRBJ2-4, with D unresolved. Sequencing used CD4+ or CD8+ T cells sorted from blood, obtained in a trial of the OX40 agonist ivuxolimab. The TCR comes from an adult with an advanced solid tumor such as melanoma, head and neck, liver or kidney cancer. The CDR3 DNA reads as TGTGCCAGCAGCTTAGGGCCTGGCAAAAACATTCAGTACTTC. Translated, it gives CASSLGPGKNIQYF.